The 26 T cell receptor beta chains given below trace back to one sample, sequenced in a study of immune evolution from preneoplasia to lung adenocarcinoma. TCRdb's table, derived via immunoSEQ multiplex PCR, lists solely in-frame clones and lacks some. The repertoire holds about 7,500 clones, with under 85% as singletons. The sequencing input was FFPE minimally invasive lung adenocarcinoma tissue. Receptors originate from an older person with lung adenocarcinoma.

This chain uses TRBV6-1 with TRBJ1-5; 7 nucleotides align to TRBD1. V was pared by 7 bases and J by 5 bases, with 11 bases of the junction left unmatched. This CDR3 has 15 residues. Germline assignment: CDR1 MNHNS and CDR2 SASEGT. The CDR3 protein is CASTQGGGSDQPQHF. DNA for the CDR3: TGTGCCAGCACCCAGGGGGGAGGGAGCGATCAGCCCCAGCATTTT.

This chain joins TRBV11-3 and TRBJ1-1; D gene unclear. The germline V and J ends were trimmed by 5 bases and 1 base, with 11 bases remaining between them. Germline values: CDR1 SGHNT, CDR2 YENEEA. The CDR3 runs 14 residues. Here the CDR3 reads CASSPASWNTEAFF. CDR3 DNA sequence: TGTGCCAGCAGCCCCGCCTCGTGGAACACTGAAGCTTTCTTT. Combining the CDR3 with reference TRBV11-3 and TRBJ1-1 gives the whole variable domain EAGVVQSPRYKIIEKKQPVAFWCNPISGHNTLYWYLQNLGQGPELLIRYENEEAVDDSQLPKDRFSAERLKGVDSTLKIQPAELGDSAVYLCASSPASWNTEAFFGQGTRLTVV.

This clone was observed a few times. V gene TRBV29-1 combines with J gene TRBJ1-3; D perhaps matches TRBD1 (5 bases). The CDR3 is 13 amino acids. V was clipped by 7 bases and J by 4 bases, with 14 bases between them. Germline V CDR1 and CDR2: SQVTM, ANQGSEA. DNA for the CDR3: TGCAGCGCCCTGGGGCTAGACGGAAACACCATATATTTT. Translated: CSALGLDGNTIYF. Full variable domain (outside the CDR3, taken from reference TRBV29-1 and TRBJ1-3): SAVISQKPSRDICQRGTSLTIQCQVDSQVTMMFWYRQQPGQSLTLIATANQGSEATYESGFVIDKFPISRPNLTFSTLTVSNMSPEDSSIYLCSALGLDGNTIYFGEGSWLTVV.

This chain uses TRBV2 with TRBJ2-5; TRBD1 matches at 7 bases. The V gene end was trimmed by 2 bases and the J gene end by 6 bases; junction bases not matched to a gene: 3. Looked up from germline, CDR1 is SNHLY and CDR2 is FYNNEI. CDR3 length: 13 residues. The CDR3 loop reads CASSERGPKTQYF. The CDR3 DNA is TGTGCCAGCAGTGAAAGGGGGCCAAAGACCCAGTACTTC.

This clone occurred a few times. The chain combines TRBV30 with TRBJ1-1; TRBD1 is a possible D gene (5 bases). The V and J ends lost 2 bases and 1 base respectively, with 11 bases between them. The germline V gene has CDR1 GTSNPN and CDR2 SVGIG (reference sequence). The CDR3 spans 14 residues. CDR3 nucleotide sequence: TGTGCCTGGAGTCTCAGGGATACGAACACTGAAGCTTTCTTT. Its protein product is CAWSLRDTNTEAFF.

The gene calls are TRBV7-2 and TRBJ2-5, with 15 bases fitting TRBD2. The CDR3 has 18 residues. Germline-derived CDR1 and CDR2 are SGHTA and FQGNSA. J lost 4 bases, V lost 1 base, and 7 bases had no gene match. This chain's CDR3 is CASSLGGLAGGVGETQYF. CDR3 sequence (DNA): TGTGCCAGCAGCTTAGGGGGACTAGCGGGAGGAGTAGGAGAGACCCAGTACTTC.

As to this clone: Other DNA sequences of this sample code for an identical CDR3. The gene calls are TRBV5-1 and TRBJ1-1; tentatively, D is TRBD1 (5 bases). Germline assignment: CDR1 SGHRS and CDR2 YFSETQ. V shed 2 bases and J shed 0 bases, with 8 bases lying between them. The CDR3 is made up of 14 amino acids. The CDR3 here is CASSFGTLNTEAFF. CDR3 coding DNA: TGCGCCAGCAGCTTTGGGACTTTGAACACTGAAGCTTTCTTT.

This chain connects TRBV7-9 to TRBJ2-1; 13 bases match TRBD2. With 4 bases clipped from V and 7 bases from J, the junction kept 7 bases outside the gene matches. This CDR3 has 16 amino acids. The germline V gene encodes CDR1 SEHNR and CDR2 FQNEAQ (reference sequence). The CDR3 nucleotides read TGTGCCAGCAGCTCCGGGACTAGCGGGATTAGGAATGAGCAGTTCTTC. Amino acids: CASSSGTSGIRNEQFF. Full variable domain (missing parts from reference TRBV7-9 and TRBJ2-1): DTGVSQNPRHKITKRGQNVTFRCDPISEHNRLYWYRQTLGQGPEFLTYFQNEAQLEKSRLLSDRFSAERPKGSFSTLEIQRTEQGDSAMYLCASSSGTSGIRNEQFFGPGTRLTVL.

The chain recombines TRBV5-1 with TRBJ1-1, with TRBD1 as a possible D gene (6 bases). Germline CDR1 is SGHRS and CDR2 is YFSETQ. The length of the CDR3 is 16 residues. The ends were cut back, 0 bases at V and 4 bases at J, with 16 bases in the middle. CDR3 sequence reads: CASSLGGQTVGTEAFF. Here the CDR3 DNA reads TGCGCCAGCAGCTTGGGGGGACAAACAGTGGGCACTGAAGCTTTCTTT.

This CDR3 is CASSSLWGEASYNEQFF. As DNA, the CDR3 is TGCGCCAGCAGCTCCCTATGGGGCGAGGCCTCCTACAATGAGCAGTTCTTC. This chain connects TRBV4-1 to TRBJ2-1; weak D call: TRBD1 (5 bases). CDR1 is MGHRA, CDR2 YSYEKL, per germline. The CDR3 is made up of 17 amino acids. Trimming took off 5 bases at V and 0 bases at J, with 17 bases between the two ends.

The chain uses TRBV14 and TRBJ1-3, with D perhaps TRBD1 (5 bases). Per germline, CDR1 SGHDN and CDR2 FVKESK. This CDR3 spans 17 amino acids. The V end was cut by 5 bases, the J end by 4 bases, with 21 bases between. The CDR3 reads CASSKGLGALSGNTIYF. The CDR3 DNA sequence: TGTGCCAGCAGCAAGGGCCTCGGGGCACTATCCGGAAACACCATATATTTT. Supplemented by reference TRBV14 and TRBJ1-3, the full variable domain reads EAGVTQFPSHSVIEKGQTVTLRCDPISGHDNLYWYRRVMGKEIKFLLHFVKESKQDESGMPNNRFLAERTGGTYSTLKVQPAELEDSGVYFCASSKGLGALSGNTIYFGEGSWLTVV.

This rearrangement joins TRBV7-4 to TRBJ1-1; 8 nucleotides match TRBD1. The CDR3 has 19 amino acids. In germline, CDR1 is SGHVT, CDR2 SQSDAQ. J lost 0 bases, V lost 6 bases, and 18 bases had no gene match. The CDR3 is CASRAGQDNRSLMNTEAFF. CDR3 nucleotide sequence: TGTGCCAGCAGAGCGGGACAGGACAATCGGTCCCTCATGAACACTGAAGCTTTCTTT. The whole variable domain, remainder taken from reference TRBV7-4 and TRBJ1-1, is GAGVSQSPRYKVAKRGRDVALRCDSISGHVTLYWYRQTLGQGSEVLTYSQSDAQRDKSGRPSGRFSAERPERSVSTLKIQRTEQGDSAVYLCASRAGQDNRSLMNTEAFFGQGTRLTVV.

The sample holds a few counts of this clone. V usage is TRBV11-3 and J usage is TRBJ2-1, with no clear D. In germline, CDR1 is SGHNT, CDR2 YENEEA. The CDR3 spans 13 residues. With 2 bases removed from V and 4 bases from J, the gap between germline ends came to 6 bases. Here the CDR3 reads CASSLNRYNEQFF. The CDR3 DNA follows: TGTGCCAGCAGCTTAAACCGTTACAATGAGCAGTTCTTC.

On this clone itself: The germline gene is not matched at one end of the junction; a read error may be the cause. This rearrangement joins TRBV7-9 to TRBJ2-5; no clear D. Germline assignment: CDR1 SEHNR and CDR2 FQNEAQ (reference sequence). The CDR3 runs 11 residues. The CDR3 DNA reads TGTGCCAGCACCTTAAGGGAGACCCAGTACTTC. It translates to CASTLRETQYF.

The chain recombines TRBV10-2 with TRBJ2-1, with D unresolved. V lost 0 bases and J lost 9, with 3 bases in between. The CDR3 runs to 11 residues. CDR1 WSHSY and CDR2 SAAADI come from the germline V gene. The CDR3: CASSESGEQFF. The CDR3 bases are TGCGCCAGCAGTGAGTCGGGTGAGCAGTTCTTC.

The CDR3 region is CASSGDRVFGSNQPQHF. CDR3 nucleotides: TGCGCCAGCAGCGGGGACAGGGTGTTCGGGAGCAATCAGCCCCAGCATTTT. The rearrangement joins TRBV10-1 to TRBJ1-5; 9 positions agree with TRBD1. J was trimmed by 1 base and V by 6 bases; bases with no gene match: 10. This CDR3 has 17 amino acids. CDR1 is WNHNN, CDR2 SYGVQD, per germline (reference sequence).

The chain couples TRBV23-1 to TRBJ1-1; D might be TRBD1 (6 bases). TRBV23-1 is reported as an ORF; its role is uncertain. The CDR3 sequence is 13 residues long. This CDR3 is CDFPQGRGTEAFF. The DNA of the CDR3 is TGCGACTTCCCCCAGGGGAGGGGCACTGAAGCTTTCTTT.

The rearrangement uses TRBV30 and TRBJ2-3; TRBD2 matches at 8 bases. J gave up 2 bases and V 5 bases, and 12 bases lay outside the gene matches. The CDR3 has 16 amino acids. The V gene's germline CDR1 is GTSNPN and CDR2 SVGIG (reference sequence). The CDR3 reads CAWGRSLAAVTDTQYF. The DNA of the CDR3 is TGTGCCTGGGGGAGATCACTAGCGGCGGTCACAGATACGCAGTATTTT.

This chain links TRBV11-2 with TRBJ2-6, with D perhaps matching TRBD1 (5 bases). The V and J ends lost 7 bases and 4 bases respectively, with 23 bases between them. The CDR3 is made up of 18 amino acids. Germline V gives CDR1 SGHAT, CDR2 FQNNGV. The DNA for the CDR3 is TGTGCCAGCATCCTAACGGGCAGGGTAAATACGGGGGCCAACGTCCTGACTTTC. This gives the protein CASILTGRVNTGANVLTF.

The gene calls are TRBV6-1 and TRBJ2-2, with 7 bases aligning to TRBD2. This CDR3 is built from 18 residues. The V gene's germline CDR1 is MNHNS and CDR2 SASEGT. The V and J ends lost 0 bases and 0 bases, in that order; junction bases with no gene match: 7. In DNA form, the CDR3 reads TGTGCCAGCAGTGAAGCGCTTCGTGGGGGGGCGAACACCGGGGAGCTGTTTTTT. Residues: CASSEALRGGANTGELFF.

The rearrangement links TRBV21-1 to TRBJ1-2; the table's TRBD1 call for D was not verified on the DNA. TRBV21-1 is an annotated pseudogene. This CDR3 has 15 amino acids. The CDR3 DNA reads as TGTGCCAGCAGCAAAGTTGCAGGGCCTAACTATGGCTACACCTTC. This sequence encodes CASSKVAGPNYGYTF.

The chain couples TRBV5-4 to TRBJ2-2, with 8 positions matching TRBD2. The V gene end was trimmed by 6 bases and the J gene end by 0 bases; junction bases not matched to a gene: 7. The CDR3 contains 16 residues. CDR1 and CDR2 from the germline V gene are SGHNT and YYREEE (reference sequence). CDR3: CASNSGGRTNTGELFF. In DNA form, the CDR3 reads TGTGCCAGCAACTCGGGGGGGCGGACGAACACCGGGGAGCTGTTTTTT. Full variable domain (remainder filled in from reference TRBV5-4 and TRBJ2-2): ETGVTQSPTHLIKTRGQQVTLRCSSQSGHNTVSWYQQALGQGPQFIFQYYREEENGRGNFPPRFSGLQFPNYSSELNVNALELDDSALYLCASNSGGRTNTGELFFGEGSRLTVL.

The DNA for the CDR3 is TGTGCCAGTAGTACCACGAAGCGGAGTGAAGCTTTCTTT. This codes for CASSTTKRSEAFF. The J gene is TRBJ1-1, the V gene TRBV19; D unclear. V was trimmed by 4 bases and J by 7 bases, leaving 13 bases between them. CDR3 size: 13 residues. CDR1 and CDR2 from the germline V gene are LNHDA and SQIVND (reference sequence).

The chain recombines TRBV7-8 with TRBJ1-2, with no clear D. The CDR3 is 14 residues long. Germline V lookup: CDR1 SGHVS, CDR2 FQNEAQ. The V gene lost 1 base and the J gene lost 4 bases, with 10 bases spanning the gap. CDR3 amino acids: CASSLGGGSYGYTF. DNA for the CDR3: TGTGCCAGCAGCTTAGGGGGAGGAAGCTATGGCTACACCTTC.

The table lists this clone with a few counts. The CDR3 DNA sequence: TGTGCCAGCAGCAAGAGGCGGGACGAGCAGTACTTC. It translates to CASSKRRDEQYF. The J gene is TRBJ2-7, the V gene TRBV21-1; TRBD2, the table's D call, was not compared with the DNA. TRBV21-1 is a pseudogene segment. This CDR3 has 12 residues.

The chain employs TRBV4-1 and TRBJ1-1; maybe TRBD1 (6 bases). The CDR3 runs 12 residues. Trimming took off 4 bases at V and 5 bases at J, with 8 bases between the two ends. Germline V gene sequence: CDR1 MGHRA, CDR2 YSYEKL. CDR3 sequence: CASSPRGTEAFF. The CDR3 DNA is TGCGCCAGCAGCCCGAGGGGGACTGAAGCTTTCTTT.